This TCR beta chain was obtained from a study of shared clonotypes between healthy human individuals. Naive CD45RA+ and memory CD45RA-negative subsets were split from CD4+ cells. Here immunoSEQ multiplex PCR was the method, and the copy in TCRdb shows in-frame clones only, minus some. The table lists approximately 350,000 clones, 74% of them singletons, with 10% in the top ten. This clone was found once. CDR1 is LNHDA, CDR2 SQIVND, per germline (reference sequence). The CDR3 loop spans 14 amino acids. V was trimmed by 5 bases and J by 1 base, leaving 11 bases between them. The chain couples TRBV19 to TRBJ1-1, with D maybe TRBD1 (6 bases). The receptor comes from a man aged 30-40 years in good health. The sequenced sample was memory CD4+ T cells sorted from blood. The subset: CD45RA-negative fraction. The CDR3 DNA follows: TGTGCCAGTAGTCCGGGCAGGGGGAACACTGAAGCTTTCTTT. Residues: CASSPGRGNTEAFF. The whole variable domain, filled in from reference TRBV19 and TRBJ1-1, reads DGGITQSPKYLFRKEGQNVTLSCEQNLNHDAMYWYRQDPGQGLRLIYYSQIVNDFQKGDIAEGYSVSREKKESFPLTVTSAQKNPTAFYLCASSPGRGNTEAFFGQGTRLTVV.